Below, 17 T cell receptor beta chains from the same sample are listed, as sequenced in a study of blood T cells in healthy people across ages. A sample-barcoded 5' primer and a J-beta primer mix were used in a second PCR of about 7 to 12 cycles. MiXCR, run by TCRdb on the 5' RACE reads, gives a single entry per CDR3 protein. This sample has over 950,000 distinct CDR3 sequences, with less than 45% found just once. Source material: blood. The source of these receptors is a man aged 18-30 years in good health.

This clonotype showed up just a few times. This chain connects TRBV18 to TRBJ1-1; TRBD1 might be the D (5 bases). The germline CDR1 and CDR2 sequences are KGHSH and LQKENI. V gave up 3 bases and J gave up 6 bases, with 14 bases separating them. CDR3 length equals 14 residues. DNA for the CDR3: TGTGCCAGCTCACCCTCCGGGGGTAGTCCTGAAGCTTTCTTT. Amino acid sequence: CASSPSGGSPEAFF.

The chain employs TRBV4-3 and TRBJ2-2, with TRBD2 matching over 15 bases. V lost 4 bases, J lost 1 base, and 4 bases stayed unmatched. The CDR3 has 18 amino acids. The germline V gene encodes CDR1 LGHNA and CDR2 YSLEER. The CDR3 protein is CASSPGLAGGMNTGELFF. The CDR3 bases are TGCGCCAGCAGCCCGGGACTAGCGGGGGGAATGAACACCGGGGAGCTGTTTTTT.

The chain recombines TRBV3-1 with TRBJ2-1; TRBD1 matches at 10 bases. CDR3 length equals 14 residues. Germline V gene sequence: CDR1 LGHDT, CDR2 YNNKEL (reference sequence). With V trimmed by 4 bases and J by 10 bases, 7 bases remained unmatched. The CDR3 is CASSRQGASYEQFF. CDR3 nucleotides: TGTGCCAGCAGCCGACAGGGGGCTTCCTACGAGCAGTTCTTC.

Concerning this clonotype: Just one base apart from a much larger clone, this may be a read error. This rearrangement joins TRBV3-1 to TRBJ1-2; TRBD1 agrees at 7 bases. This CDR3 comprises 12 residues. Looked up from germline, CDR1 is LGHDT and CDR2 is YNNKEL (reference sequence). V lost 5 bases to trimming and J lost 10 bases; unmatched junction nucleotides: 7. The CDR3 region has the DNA TGTGCCAGCAGCTCGGGACAGACTGACTACACCTTC. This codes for CASSSGQTDYTF. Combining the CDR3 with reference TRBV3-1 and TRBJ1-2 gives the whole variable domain DTAVSQTPKYLVTQMGNDKSIKCEQNLGHDTMYWYKQDSKKFLKIMFSYNNKELIINETVPNRFSPKSPDKAHLNLHINSLELGDSAVYFCASSSGQTDYTFGSGTRLTVV.

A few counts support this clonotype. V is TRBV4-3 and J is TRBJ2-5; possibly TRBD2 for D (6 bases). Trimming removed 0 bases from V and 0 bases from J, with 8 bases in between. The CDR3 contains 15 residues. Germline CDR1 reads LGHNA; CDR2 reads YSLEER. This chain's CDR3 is CASSQDRGYQETQYF. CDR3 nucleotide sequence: TGCGCCAGCAGCCAAGACCGGGGGTACCAAGAGACCCAGTACTTC.

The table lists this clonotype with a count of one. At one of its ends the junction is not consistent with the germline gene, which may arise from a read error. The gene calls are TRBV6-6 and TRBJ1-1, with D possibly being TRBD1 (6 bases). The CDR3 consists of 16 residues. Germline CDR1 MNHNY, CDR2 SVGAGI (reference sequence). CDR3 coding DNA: TGTGTCAGCAGTTACACGGTTCCGGACAGTTCCGCTGAAGCTTTCTTT. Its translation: CVSSYTVPDSSAEAFF.

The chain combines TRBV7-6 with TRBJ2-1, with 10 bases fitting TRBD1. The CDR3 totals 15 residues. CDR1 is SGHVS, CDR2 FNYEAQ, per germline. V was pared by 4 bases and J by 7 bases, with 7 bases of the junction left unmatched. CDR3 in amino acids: CASSSGTGVWNEQFF. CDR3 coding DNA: TGTGCCAGCAGCTCCGGGACAGGGGTCTGGAATGAGCAGTTCTTC.

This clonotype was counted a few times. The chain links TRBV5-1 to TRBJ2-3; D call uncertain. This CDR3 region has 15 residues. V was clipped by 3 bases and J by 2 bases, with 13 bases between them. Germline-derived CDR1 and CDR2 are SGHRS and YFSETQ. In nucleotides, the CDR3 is TGCGCCAGCAGCTCCATGACACTGGACACAGATACGCAGTATTTT. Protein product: CASSSMTLDTDTQYF.

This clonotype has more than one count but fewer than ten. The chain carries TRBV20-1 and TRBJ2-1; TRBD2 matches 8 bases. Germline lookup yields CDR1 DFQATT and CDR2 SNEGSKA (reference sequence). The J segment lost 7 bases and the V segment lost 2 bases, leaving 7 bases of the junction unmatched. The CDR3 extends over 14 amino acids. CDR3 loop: CSARTRGGRNEQFF. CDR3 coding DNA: TGCAGTGCTAGAACCCGGGGGGGCCGGAATGAGCAGTTCTTC.

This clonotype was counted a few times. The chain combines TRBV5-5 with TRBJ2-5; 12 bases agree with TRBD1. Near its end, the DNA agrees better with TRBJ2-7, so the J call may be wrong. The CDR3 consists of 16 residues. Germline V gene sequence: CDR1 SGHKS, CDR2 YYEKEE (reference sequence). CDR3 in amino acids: CASSLFPGQGAYEQYF. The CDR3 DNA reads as TGTGCCAGCAGCTTGTTCCCGGGACAGGGGGCATACGAGCAGTACTTC.

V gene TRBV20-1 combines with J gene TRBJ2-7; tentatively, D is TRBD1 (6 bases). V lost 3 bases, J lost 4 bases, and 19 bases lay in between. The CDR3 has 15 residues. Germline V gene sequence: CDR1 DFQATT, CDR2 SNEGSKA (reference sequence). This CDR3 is CSASQRTAQLYEQYF. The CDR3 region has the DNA TGCAGTGCTAGCCAACGGACAGCCCAACTTTACGAGCAGTACTTC.

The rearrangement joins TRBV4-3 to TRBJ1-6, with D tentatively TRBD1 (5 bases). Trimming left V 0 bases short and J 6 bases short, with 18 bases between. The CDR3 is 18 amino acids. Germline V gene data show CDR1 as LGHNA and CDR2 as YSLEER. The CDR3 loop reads CASSQDAAWGSGNSPLHF. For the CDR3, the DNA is TGCGCCAGCAGCCAAGACGCGGCGTGGGGGTCCGGTAATTCACCCCTCCACTTT.

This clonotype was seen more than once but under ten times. The CDR3 DNA reads TGTGCCAGCAGTCCGGGTCTTTACAATGAGCAGTACTTC. Amino acids: CASSPGLYNEQYF. The chain recombines TRBV27 with TRBJ2-1; D unresolved. The J call is doubtful: the DNA matches TRBJ2-7 better. Looked up from germline, CDR1 is MNHEY and CDR2 is SMNVEV (reference sequence). CDR3 length: 13 amino acids.

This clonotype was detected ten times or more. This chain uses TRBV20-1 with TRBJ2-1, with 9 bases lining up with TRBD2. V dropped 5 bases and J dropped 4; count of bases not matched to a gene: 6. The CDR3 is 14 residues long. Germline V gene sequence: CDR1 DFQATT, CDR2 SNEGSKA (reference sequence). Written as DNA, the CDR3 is TGCAGTGCTGCCGGGACTAGCATATACAATGAGCAGTTCTTC. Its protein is CSAAGTSIYNEQFF.

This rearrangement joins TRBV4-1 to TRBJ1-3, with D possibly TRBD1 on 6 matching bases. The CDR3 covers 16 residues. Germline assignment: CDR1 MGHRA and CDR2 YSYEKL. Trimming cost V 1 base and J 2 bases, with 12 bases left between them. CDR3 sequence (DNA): TGCGCCAGCAGCCAAGCAGGCAGGGGAACTGGAAACACCATATATTTT. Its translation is CASSQAGRGTGNTIYF.

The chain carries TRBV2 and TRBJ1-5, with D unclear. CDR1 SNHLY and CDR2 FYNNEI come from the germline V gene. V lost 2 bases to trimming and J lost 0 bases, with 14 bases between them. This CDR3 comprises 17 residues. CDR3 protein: CASSESKGQNSNQPQHF. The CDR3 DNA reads TGTGCCAGCAGTGAATCGAAAGGGCAGAATAGCAATCAGCCCCAGCATTTT.

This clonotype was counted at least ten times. The CDR3: CAISGGQGRNYGYTF. The CDR3 region has the DNA TGTGCCATCAGTGGGGGACAGGGGCGCAACTATGGCTACACCTTC. The chain has TRBV10-3 and TRBJ1-2, with TRBD1 identical over 10 bases. The J segment lost 2 bases and the V segment lost 4 bases, leaving 4 bases of the junction unmatched. The CDR3 has 15 amino acids. Germline values: CDR1 ENHRY, CDR2 SYGVKD.